This T cell receptor (beta chain) was obtained from a study of shared T cell receptors in the human thymus. Libraries were prepared by immunoSEQ multiplex PCR; TCRdb keeps only in-frame clonotypes and omits some of them. The sample includes a few hundred thousand clones, 95% seen only once; the top ten take 0.015% to 0.02%. With 4 bases removed from V and 0 bases from J, the gap between germline ends came to 13 bases. CDR3 length equals 16 residues. Germline-derived CDR1 and CDR2 are MNHEY and SVGAGI. The clonotype originates from a human donor. The sample comprised thymocytes. The chain uses TRBV6-5 and TRBJ2-1, with a weak D call TRBD2 (5 bases). The CDR3 here is CASSFRRMSSYNEQFF. For the CDR3, the DNA is TGTGCCAGCAGTTTCCGGAGGATGAGCTCCTACAATGAGCAGTTCTTC.